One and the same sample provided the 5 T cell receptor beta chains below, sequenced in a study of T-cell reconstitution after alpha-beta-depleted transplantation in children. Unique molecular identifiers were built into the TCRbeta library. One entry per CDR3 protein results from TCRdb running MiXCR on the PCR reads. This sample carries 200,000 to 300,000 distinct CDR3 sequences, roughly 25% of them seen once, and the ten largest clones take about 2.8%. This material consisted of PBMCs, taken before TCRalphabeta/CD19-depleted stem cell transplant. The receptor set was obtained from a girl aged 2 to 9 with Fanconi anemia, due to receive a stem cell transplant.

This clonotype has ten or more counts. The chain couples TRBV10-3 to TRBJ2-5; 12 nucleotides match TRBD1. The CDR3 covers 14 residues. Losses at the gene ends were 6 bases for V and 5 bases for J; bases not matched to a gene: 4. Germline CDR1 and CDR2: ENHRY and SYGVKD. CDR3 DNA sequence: TGTGCCATCAGAGGGACAGGGGGCGGGGAGACCCAGTACTTC. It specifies CAIRGTGGGETQYF.

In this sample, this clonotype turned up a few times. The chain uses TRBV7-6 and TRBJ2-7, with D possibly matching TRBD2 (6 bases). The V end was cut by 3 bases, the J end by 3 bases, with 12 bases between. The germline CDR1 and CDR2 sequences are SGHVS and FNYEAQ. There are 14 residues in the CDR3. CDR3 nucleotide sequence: TGTGCCAGCAGCTTTTGGGGGGATGACTACGAGCAGTACTTC. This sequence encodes CASSFWGDDYEQYF.

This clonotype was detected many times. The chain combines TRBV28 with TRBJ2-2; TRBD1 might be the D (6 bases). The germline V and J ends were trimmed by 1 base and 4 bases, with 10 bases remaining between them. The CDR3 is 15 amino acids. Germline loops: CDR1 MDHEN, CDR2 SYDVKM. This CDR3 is CASSLFTGFTGELFF. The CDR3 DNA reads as TGTGCCAGCAGTTTATTCACAGGGTTCACCGGGGAGCTGTTTTTT.

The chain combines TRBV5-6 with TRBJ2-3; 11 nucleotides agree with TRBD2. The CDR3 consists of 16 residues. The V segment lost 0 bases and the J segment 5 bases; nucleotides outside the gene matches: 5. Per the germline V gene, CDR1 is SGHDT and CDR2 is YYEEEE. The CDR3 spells CASSLELAGEKDTQYF. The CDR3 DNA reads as TGTGCCAGCAGCTTGGAACTAGCGGGAGAGAAAGATACGCAGTATTTT. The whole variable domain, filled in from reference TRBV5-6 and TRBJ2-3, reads DAGVTQSPTHLIKTRGQQVTLRCSPKSGHDTVSWYQQALGQGPQFIFQYYEEEERQRGNFPDRFSGHQFPNYSSELNVNALLLGDSALYLCASSLELAGEKDTQYFGPGTRLTVL.

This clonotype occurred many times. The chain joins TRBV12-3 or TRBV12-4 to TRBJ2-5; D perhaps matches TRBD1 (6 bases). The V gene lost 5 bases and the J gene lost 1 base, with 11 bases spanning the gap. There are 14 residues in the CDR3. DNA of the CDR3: TGTGCCAGCAGTCCCCGACAGGCCCAAGAGACCCAGTACTTC. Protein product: CASSPRQAQETQYF.